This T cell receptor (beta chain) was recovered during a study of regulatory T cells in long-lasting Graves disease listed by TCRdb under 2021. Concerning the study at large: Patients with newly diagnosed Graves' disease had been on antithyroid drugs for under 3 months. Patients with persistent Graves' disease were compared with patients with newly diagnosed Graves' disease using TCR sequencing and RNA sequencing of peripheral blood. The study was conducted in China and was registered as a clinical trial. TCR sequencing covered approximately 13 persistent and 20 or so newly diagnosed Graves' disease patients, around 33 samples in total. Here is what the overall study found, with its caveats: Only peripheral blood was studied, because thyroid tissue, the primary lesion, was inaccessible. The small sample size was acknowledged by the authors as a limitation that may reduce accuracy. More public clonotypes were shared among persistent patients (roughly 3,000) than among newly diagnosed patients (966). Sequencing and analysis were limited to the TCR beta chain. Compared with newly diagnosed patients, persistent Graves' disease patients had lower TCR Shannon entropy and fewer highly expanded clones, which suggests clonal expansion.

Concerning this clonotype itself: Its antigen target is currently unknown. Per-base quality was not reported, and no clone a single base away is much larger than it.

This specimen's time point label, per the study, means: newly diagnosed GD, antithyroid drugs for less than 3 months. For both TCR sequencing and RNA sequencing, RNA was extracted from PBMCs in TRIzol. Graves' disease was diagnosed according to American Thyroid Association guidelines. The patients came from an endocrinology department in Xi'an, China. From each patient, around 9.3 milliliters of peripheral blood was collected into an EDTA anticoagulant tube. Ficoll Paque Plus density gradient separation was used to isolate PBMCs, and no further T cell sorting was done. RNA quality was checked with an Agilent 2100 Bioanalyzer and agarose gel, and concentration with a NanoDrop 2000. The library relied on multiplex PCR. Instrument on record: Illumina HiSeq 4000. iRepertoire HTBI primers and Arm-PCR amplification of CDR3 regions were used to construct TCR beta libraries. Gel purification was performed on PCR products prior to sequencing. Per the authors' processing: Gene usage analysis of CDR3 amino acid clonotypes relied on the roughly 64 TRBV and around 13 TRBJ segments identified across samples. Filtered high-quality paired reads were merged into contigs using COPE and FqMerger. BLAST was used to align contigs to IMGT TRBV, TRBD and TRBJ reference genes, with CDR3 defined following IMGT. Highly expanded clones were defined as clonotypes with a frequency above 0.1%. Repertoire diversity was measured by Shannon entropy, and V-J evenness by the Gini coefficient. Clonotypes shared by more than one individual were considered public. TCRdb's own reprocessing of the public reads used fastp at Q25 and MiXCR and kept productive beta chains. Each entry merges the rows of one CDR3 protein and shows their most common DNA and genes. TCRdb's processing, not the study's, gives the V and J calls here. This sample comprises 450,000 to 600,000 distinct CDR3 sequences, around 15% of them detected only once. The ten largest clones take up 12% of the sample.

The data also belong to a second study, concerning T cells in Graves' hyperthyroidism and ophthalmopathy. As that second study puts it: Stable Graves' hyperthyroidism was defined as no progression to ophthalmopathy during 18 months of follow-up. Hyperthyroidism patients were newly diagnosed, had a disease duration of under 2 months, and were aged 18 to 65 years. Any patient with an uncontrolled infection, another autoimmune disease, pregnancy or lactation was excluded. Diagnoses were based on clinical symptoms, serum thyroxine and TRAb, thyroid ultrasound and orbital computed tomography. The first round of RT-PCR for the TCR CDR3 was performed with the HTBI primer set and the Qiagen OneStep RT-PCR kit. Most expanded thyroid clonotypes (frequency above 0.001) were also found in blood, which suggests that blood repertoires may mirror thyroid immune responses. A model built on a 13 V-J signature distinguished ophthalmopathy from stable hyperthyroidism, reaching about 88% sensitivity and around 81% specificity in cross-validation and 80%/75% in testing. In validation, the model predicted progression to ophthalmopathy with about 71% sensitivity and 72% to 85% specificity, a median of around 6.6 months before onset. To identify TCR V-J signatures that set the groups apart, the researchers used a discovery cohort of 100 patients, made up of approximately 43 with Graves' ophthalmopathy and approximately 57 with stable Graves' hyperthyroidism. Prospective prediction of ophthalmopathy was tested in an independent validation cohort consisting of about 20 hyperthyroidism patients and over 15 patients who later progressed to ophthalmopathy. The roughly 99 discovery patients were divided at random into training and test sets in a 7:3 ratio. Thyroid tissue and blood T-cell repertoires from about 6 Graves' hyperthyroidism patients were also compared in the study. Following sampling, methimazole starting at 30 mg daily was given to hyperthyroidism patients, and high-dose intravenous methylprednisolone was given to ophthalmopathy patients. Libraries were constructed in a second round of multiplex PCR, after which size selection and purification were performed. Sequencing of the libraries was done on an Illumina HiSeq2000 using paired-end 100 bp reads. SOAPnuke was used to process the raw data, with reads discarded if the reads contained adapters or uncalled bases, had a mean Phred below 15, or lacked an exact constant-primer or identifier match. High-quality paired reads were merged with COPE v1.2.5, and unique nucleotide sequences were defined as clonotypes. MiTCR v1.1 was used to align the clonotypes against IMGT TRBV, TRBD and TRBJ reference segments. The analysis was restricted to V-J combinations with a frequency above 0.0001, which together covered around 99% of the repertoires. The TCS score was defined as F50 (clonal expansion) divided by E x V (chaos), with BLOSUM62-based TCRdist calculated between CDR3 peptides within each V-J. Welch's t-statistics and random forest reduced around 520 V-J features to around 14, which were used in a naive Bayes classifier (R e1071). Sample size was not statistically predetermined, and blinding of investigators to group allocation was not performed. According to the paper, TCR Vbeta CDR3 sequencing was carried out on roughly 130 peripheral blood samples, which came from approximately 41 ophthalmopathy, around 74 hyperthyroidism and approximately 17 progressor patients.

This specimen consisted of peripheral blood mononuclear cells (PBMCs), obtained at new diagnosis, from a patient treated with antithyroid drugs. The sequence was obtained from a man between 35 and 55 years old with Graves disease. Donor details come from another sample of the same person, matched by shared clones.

The CDR3 protein: CASSIDRERPGNTIYF. The nucleotide sequence is given as TGTGCCAGTAGTATTGACAGGGAACGGCCTGGAAACACCATATATTTT. This receptor chain uses TRBV19 and TRBJ1-3; 7 bases in the junction line up with TRBD1. Unmatched junction bases come to 7, with V trimmed by 3 bases and J by 2 bases. Based on the germline V gene (reference sequence), the CDR1 and CDR2 sequences are LNHDA and SQIVND. The CDR3 goes from the cysteine to the phenylalanine over 16 residues. Only the CDR3 DNA stays, 48 bases, in frame from base 1. The CDR3, completed at both ends by the reference TRBV19 and TRBJ1-3 genes, gives the full variable domain DGGITQSPKYLFRKEGQNVTLSCEQNLNHDAMYWYRQDPGQGLRLIYYSQIVNDFQKGDIAEGYSVSREKKESFPLTVTSAQKNPTAFYLCASSIDRERPGNTIYFGEGSWLTVV.